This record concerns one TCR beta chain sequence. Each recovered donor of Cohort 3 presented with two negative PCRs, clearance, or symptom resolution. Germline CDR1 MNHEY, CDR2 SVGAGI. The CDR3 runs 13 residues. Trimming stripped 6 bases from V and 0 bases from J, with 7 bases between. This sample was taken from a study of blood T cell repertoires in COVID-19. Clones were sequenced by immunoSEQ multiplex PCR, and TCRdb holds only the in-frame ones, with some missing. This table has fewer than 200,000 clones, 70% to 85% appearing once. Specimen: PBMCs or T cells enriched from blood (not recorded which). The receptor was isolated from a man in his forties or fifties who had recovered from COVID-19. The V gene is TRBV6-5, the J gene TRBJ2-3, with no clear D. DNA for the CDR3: TGTGCCAGCAGATACCCTAGCACAGATACGCAGTATTTT. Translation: CASRYPSTDTQYF.